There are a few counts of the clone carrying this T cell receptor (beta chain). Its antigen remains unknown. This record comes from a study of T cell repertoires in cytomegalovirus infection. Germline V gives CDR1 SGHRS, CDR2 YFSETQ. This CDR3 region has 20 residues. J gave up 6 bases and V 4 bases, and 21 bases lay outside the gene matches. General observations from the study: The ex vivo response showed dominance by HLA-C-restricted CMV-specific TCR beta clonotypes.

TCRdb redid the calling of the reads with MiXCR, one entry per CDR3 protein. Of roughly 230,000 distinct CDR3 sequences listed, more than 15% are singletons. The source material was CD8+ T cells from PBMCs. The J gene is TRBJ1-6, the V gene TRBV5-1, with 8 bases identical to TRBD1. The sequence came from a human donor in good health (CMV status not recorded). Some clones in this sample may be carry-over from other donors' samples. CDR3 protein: CASSVRTGFGLRGRNSPLHF. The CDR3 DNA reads TGCGCCAGCAGCGTGAGGACAGGGTTTGGTCTTAGGGGTCGTAATTCACCCCTCCACTTT.